These 28 T cell receptor beta chains came from one sample sequenced in a study of blood T cell repertoires in COVID-19. Some clones are missing from TCRdb's copy, which holds only in-frame ones; the method was immunoSEQ multiplex PCR. Counted here are 250,000 or so clones, about nine tenths occurring once; the ten biggest clones make up 0.94%. Sequencing was carried out using peripheral blood. These receptors were collected from a woman in her thirties or forties who had recovered from COVID-19.

The chain is built from TRBV2 and TRBJ2-7, with TRBD1 matching over 7 bases. In germline, CDR1 is SNHLY, CDR2 FYNNEI. This CDR3 is built from 17 residues. Trimming took 1 base from V and 2 from J; bases not matched to a gene: 11. CDR3 in DNA: TGTGCCAGCAGTGAAGAGAGAACAGGGGATCTGACCTACGAGCAGTACTTC. Protein product: CASSEERTGDLTYEQYF.

This chain joins TRBV2 and TRBJ2-1, with 8 nucleotides matching TRBD2. Trimming cost V 7 bases and J 5 bases; bases outside gene matches: 13. Germline CDR1 is SNHLY and CDR2 is FYNNEI. This CDR3 is built from 16 residues. CDR3 amino acids: CASIRMLAGGNNEQFF. Written as DNA, the CDR3 is TGTGCCAGCATCCGTATGTTGGCGGGAGGTAACAATGAGCAGTTCTTC.

This chain uses TRBV7-3 with TRBJ2-3; D gene uncertain. V was trimmed by 2 bases and J by 0 bases, leaving 3 bases between them. The germline gives CDR1 SGHTA, CDR2 FQGTGA. This CDR3 has 13 residues. The CDR3 is CASSLGSTDTQYF. The CDR3 DNA reads TGTGCCAGCAGCTTAGGCAGCACAGATACGCAGTATTTT.

This rearrangement joins TRBV30 to TRBJ1-6; possible D gene TRBD1, 5 bases. The CDR3 totals 14 residues. From germline, CDR1 is GTSNPN and CDR2 SVGIG (reference sequence). CDR3 DNA sequence: TGTGCTTCAAGGTCGGGGGGGTACAATTCACCCCTCCACTTT. Its translation: CASRSGGYNSPLHF.

The chain combines TRBV5-1 with TRBJ1-1; no clear D gene. Germline CDR1 is SGHRS and CDR2 is YFSETQ. Trimming removed 0 bases from V and 7 bases from J, with 13 bases in between. This CDR3 spans 14 amino acids. CDR3 bases: TGCGCCAGCAGCTTGGAGCGAAGGGAGGATGAAGCTTTCTTT. Its protein product is CASSLERREDEAFF. Looking up the rest from reference TRBV5-1 and TRBJ1-1 gives the full variable domain: KAGVTQTPRYLIKTRGQQVTLSCSPISGHRSVSWYQQTPGQGLQFLFEYFSETQRNKGNFPGRFSGRQFSNSRSEMNVSTLELGDSALYLCASSLERREDEAFFGQGTRLTVV.

Written as DNA, the CDR3 is TGTGCCAGCAGCCCTACAGCAACTAATGAAAAACTGTTTTTT. It codes for CASSPTATNEKLFF. The chain is built from TRBV7-2 and TRBJ1-4; D call uncertain. V was trimmed by 5 bases and J by 0 bases, leaving 7 bases between them. The CDR3 runs 14 residues. Germline CDR1 is SGHTA and CDR2 is FQGNSA.

The V call is TRBV7-9, the J call TRBJ2-3; D might be TRBD1 (6 bases). This CDR3 is built from 14 residues. V was shortened by 8 bases and J by 5 bases, with 17 bases between the two germline ends. Germline V CDR1 and CDR2: SEHNR, FQNEAQ (reference sequence). The CDR3 DNA is TGTGCCAGCCAAAATACAGGGTCCGGAGATACGCAGTATTTT. This translates into CASQNTGSGDTQYF.

The chain employs TRBV19 and TRBJ2-3; TRBD2 matches at 8 bases. With 5 bases clipped from V and 2 bases from J, the junction kept 3 bases outside the gene matches. CDR3 length: 14 amino acids. Germline CDR1 and CDR2: LNHDA and SQIVND (reference sequence). The CDR3 protein is CASSGSGVTDTQYF. Written as DNA, the CDR3 is TGTGCCAGTAGTGGTAGCGGGGTCACAGATACGCAGTATTTT. Complete variable domain (other parts from reference TRBV19 and TRBJ2-3): DGGITQSPKYLFRKEGQNVTLSCEQNLNHDAMYWYRQDPGQGLRLIYYSQIVNDFQKGDIAEGYSVSREKKESFPLTVTSAQKNPTAFYLCASSGSGVTDTQYFGPGTRLTVL.

The chain joins TRBV19 to TRBJ1-5, with TRBD1 matching 9 bases. From germline, CDR1 is LNHDA and CDR2 SQIVND (reference sequence). The CDR3 runs to 15 residues. V lost 3 bases, J lost 6 bases, and 6 bases stayed unmatched. DNA of the CDR3: TGTGCCAGTAGTATTGGGGACAGGGAAGCTCAGCCCCAGCATTTT. Protein: CASSIGDREAQPQHF. The variable domain in full, with the rest retrieved from reference TRBV19 and TRBJ1-5, is DGGITQSPKYLFRKEGQNVTLSCEQNLNHDAMYWYRQDPGQGLRLIYYSQIVNDFQKGDIAEGYSVSREKKESFPLTVTSAQKNPTAFYLCASSIGDREAQPQHFGDGTRLSIL.

V gene TRBV6-5 combines with J gene TRBJ2-7; D is perhaps TRBD1 (5 bases). Between the trimmed V and J ends, which lost 2 bases and 3 bases, there was a span of 14 bases. CDR1 MNHEY and CDR2 SVGAGI come from the germline V gene. This CDR3 is built from 15 residues. CDR3 protein: CASSYGRPRDYEQYF. In nucleotides, the CDR3 is TGTGCCAGCAGTTACGGTCGCCCCAGGGACTACGAGCAGTACTTC.

About this clone: Other nucleotide sequences in the sample specify the same CDR3. This chain joins TRBV6-1 and TRBJ1-2, with 11 bases lining up with TRBD1. Per the germline V gene, CDR1 is MNHNS and CDR2 is SASEGT. The CDR3 extends over 15 amino acids. V lost 1 base to trimming and J lost 4 bases; unmatched junction nucleotides: 2. CDR3 residues: CASSEGTGGSYGYTF. CDR3 coding DNA: TGTGCCAGCAGTGAAGGGACAGGGGGCAGCTATGGCTACACCTTC.

The chain has TRBV12-5 and TRBJ1-5; D might be TRBD1 (6 bases). Germline loops: CDR1 LGHNT, CDR2 FRNRAP. The CDR3 has 16 amino acids. The V end lost 6 bases, the J end lost 6 bases, and 21 bases lay between the germline ends. The CDR3: CASGPYGGVLLQPQHF. The CDR3 DNA is TGTGCTAGTGGCCCATATGGGGGCGTATTGCTTCAGCCCCAGCATTTT.

This clone is a singleton in its sample. The CDR3 is CASSISRDPKNIQYF. The CDR3 nucleotides read TGTGCCAGTAGTATATCCAGGGATCCCAAAAACATTCAGTACTTC. The chain couples TRBV19 to TRBJ2-4, with D perhaps matching TRBD1 (5 bases). The germline CDR1 and CDR2 sequences are LNHDA and SQIVND (reference sequence). V lost 2 bases and J lost 2, with 10 bases in between. The CDR3 spans 15 residues.

A few counts support this clone. The chain is built from TRBV7-2 and TRBJ2-2; 13 bases are a match to TRBD2. Germline V lookup: CDR1 SGHTA, CDR2 FQGNSA. This CDR3 is built from 16 residues. With 5 bases clipped from V and 6 bases from J, the junction kept 6 bases outside the gene matches. The CDR3 protein is CASSPTSGRAAGELFF. As DNA, the CDR3 is TGTGCCAGCAGCCCTACTAGCGGGAGGGCTGCCGGGGAGCTGTTTTTT. Together with reference TRBV7-2 and TRBJ2-2, the CDR3 gives the full variable domain: GAGVSQSPSNKVTEKGKDVELRCDPISGHTALYWYRQSLGQGLEFLIYFQGNSAPDKSGLPSDRFSAERTGGSVSTLTIQRTQQEDSAVYLCASSPTSGRAAGELFFGEGSRLTVL.

The rearrangement uses TRBV3-1 (or the pseudogene TRBV3-2) and TRBJ2-7; D possibly corresponds to TRBD2 (5 bases). The germline V gene has CDR1 LGHDT and CDR2 YNNKEL (reference sequence). V lost 11 bases and J 6 bases, leaving 14 bases between the germline ends. The CDR3 totals 11 residues. CDR3 amino acids: CAAESGGEQYF. The CDR3 DNA reads as TGTGCCGCGGAGAGTGGAGGCGAGCAGTACTTC.

The V gene is TRBV19, the J gene TRBJ2-1; TRBD2 aligns across 7 bases. The trim removed 6 bases at V and 3 bases at J, leaving 11 bases unmatched. The CDR3 consists of 16 residues. Germline V lookup: CDR1 LNHDA, CDR2 SQIVND (reference sequence). The CDR3 DNA is TGTGCCAGTAGGCGTAGCGGGCTTACCCTCTACAATGAGCAGTTCTTC. Translation: CASRRSGLTLYNEQFF.

This chain uses TRBV18 with TRBJ2-5; weak D call: TRBD1 (5 bases). The V and J ends lost 5 bases and 1 base respectively, with 14 bases between them. The CDR3 runs 15 residues. Germline V gene data show CDR1 as KGHSH and CDR2 as LQKENI. The CDR3 loop reads CASSRTSLGQETQYF. CDR3 nucleotide sequence: TGTGCCAGCTCAAGGACATCCTTGGGCCAAGAGACCCAGTACTTC.

The chain employs TRBV12-5 and TRBJ1-6; possibly TRBD1 for D (5 bases). Between the trimmed V and J ends, which lost 5 bases and 7 bases, there was a span of 21 bases. Germline lookup yields CDR1 LGHNT and CDR2 FRNRAP. The CDR3 totals 17 residues. In nucleotides, the CDR3 is TGTGCTAGTGGTCCTCACTCCCCGGGGGGGGAAAATTCACCCCTCCACTTT. Residues: CASGPHSPGGENSPLHF.

The V and J genes are TRBV11-2 and TRBJ2-7; no clear D. Per the germline V gene, CDR1 is SGHAT and CDR2 is FQNNGV. Trimming shortened V by 5 bases and J by 2 bases, and 16 bases separated the two germline ends. CDR3 length equals 15 residues. The CDR3 region has the DNA TGTGCCAGCAGCCTCCGAGTGGCGGCCCCCTACGAGCAGTACTTC. This encodes CASSLRVAAPYEQYF.

The CDR3, as DNA: TGTGCCACCAGTGATACCGGTTCTAAGGAGACCCAGTACTTC. Translation: CATSDTGSKETQYF. V gene TRBV24-1 combines with J gene TRBJ2-5; D uncertain. This CDR3 is built from 14 residues. The germline V gene has CDR1 KGHDR and CDR2 SFDVKD. V was shortened by 3 bases and J by 5 bases, with 12 bases between the two germline ends.

The rearrangement joins TRBV6-5 to TRBJ2-1; 10 nucleotides line up with TRBD2. The CDR3 is 15 residues long. The trim removed 1 base at V and 9 bases at J, leaving 6 bases unmatched. Germline-derived CDR1 and CDR2 are MNHEY and SVGAGI. This chain's CDR3 is CASSYWASGRGEQFF. The CDR3 DNA reads as TGTGCCAGCAGTTACTGGGCTAGCGGGAGAGGTGAGCAGTTCTTC.

The chain joins TRBV5-4 to TRBJ2-5, with 12 bases lining up with TRBD2. J gave up 2 bases and V 4 bases, and 3 bases lay outside the gene matches. The germline V gene has CDR1 SGHNT and CDR2 YYREEE (reference sequence). This CDR3 is built from 15 residues. The CDR3 loop reads CASSTGLAGQETQYF. In DNA, the CDR3 is TGTGCCAGCAGCACCGGACTAGCGGGACAAGAGACCCAGTACTTC.

The chain couples TRBV10-2 to TRBJ2-5; 10 positions agree with TRBD2. In germline, CDR1 is WSHSY, CDR2 SAAADI. There are 15 residues in the CDR3. With V trimmed by 10 bases and J by 3 bases, 11 bases remained unmatched. The CDR3 region has the DNA TGCGCCACCGAAGAACCGGGACTAGCGAAAGAGACCCAGTACTTC. Amino acids: CATEEPGLAKETQYF.

V and J are TRBV19 and TRBJ2-6, with a possible D match to TRBD1 (6 bases). The CDR3 runs to 18 residues. Per the germline V gene, CDR1 is LNHDA and CDR2 is SQIVND (reference sequence). V lost 7 bases, J lost 0 bases, and 19 bases lay in between. The CDR3 nucleotides are TGTGCCAGTAACTTGTGGGGGCCTGTTAGCTCTGGGGCCAACGTCCTGACTTTC. Translated: CASNLWGPVSSGANVLTF.

This chain links TRBV27 with TRBJ2-7, with 7 bases aligning to TRBD1. V was pared by 8 bases and J by 2 bases, with 6 bases of the junction left unmatched. Germline V CDR1 and CDR2: MNHEY, SMNVEV (reference sequence). The CDR3 runs 13 residues. CDR3 nucleotides: TGTGCCAGCGGCTTGACAGGGCCCTACGAGCAGTACTTC. Translated, it gives CASGLTGPYEQYF.

This clone was seen a single time. The chain combines TRBV2 with TRBJ2-7; 8 nucleotides match TRBD1. The CDR3 runs to 13 residues. With V trimmed by 8 bases and J by 3 bases, 6 bases remained unmatched. The germline V gene has CDR1 SNHLY and CDR2 FYNNEI. The CDR3 reads CASQTGGDYEQYF. In nucleotides, the CDR3 is TGTGCCAGCCAAACAGGGGGAGACTACGAGCAGTACTTC.

This chain links TRBV29-1 with TRBJ1-1, with D uncertain. Trimming cost V 7 bases and J 1 base, with 7 bases left between them. Looked up from germline, CDR1 is SQVTM and CDR2 is ANQGSEA. The CDR3 consists of 11 residues. CDR3 sequence (DNA): TGCAGCGCTGTCAGGAACACTGAAGCTTTCTTT. Residues: CSAVRNTEAFF.

This clone was seen once. This sequence joins TRBV7-2 and TRBJ2-1; TRBD2 is a possible D gene (5 bases). From germline, CDR1 is SGHTA and CDR2 FQGNSA. This CDR3 is 18 amino acids long. With 2 bases removed from V and 1 base from J, the gap between germline ends came to 18 bases. In DNA form, the CDR3 reads TGTGCCAGCAGCTTACAGTCGTCCAGCGTAGCGTCCTACAATGAGCAGTTCTTC. Translated: CASSLQSSSVASYNEQFF.